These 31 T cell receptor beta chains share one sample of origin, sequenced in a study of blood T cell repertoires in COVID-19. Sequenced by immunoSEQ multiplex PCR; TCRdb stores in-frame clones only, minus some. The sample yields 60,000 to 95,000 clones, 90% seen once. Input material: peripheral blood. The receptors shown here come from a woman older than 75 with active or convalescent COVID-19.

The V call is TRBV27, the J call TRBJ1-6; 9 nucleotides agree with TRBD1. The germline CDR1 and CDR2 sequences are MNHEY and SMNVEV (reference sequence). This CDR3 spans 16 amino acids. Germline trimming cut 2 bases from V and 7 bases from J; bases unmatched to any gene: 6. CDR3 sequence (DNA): TGTGCCAGCAGTTTAAACAGGGGGCGCGGAAATTCACCCCTCCACTTT. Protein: CASSLNRGRGNSPLHF.

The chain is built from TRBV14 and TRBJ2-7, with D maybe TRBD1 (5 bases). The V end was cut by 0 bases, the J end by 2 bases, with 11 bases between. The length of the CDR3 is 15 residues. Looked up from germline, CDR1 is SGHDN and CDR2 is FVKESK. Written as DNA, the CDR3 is TGTGCCAGCAGCCAAGAAAGGGTCAGGGCCTACGAGCAGTACTTC. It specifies CASSQERVRAYEQYF.

This chain's CDR3 is CASSSQGDFNSPLHF. The CDR3 DNA reads as TGTGCCAGCAGTTCCCAAGGAGATTTTAATTCACCCCTCCACTTT. The J gene is TRBJ1-6, the V gene TRBV28; the D is unclear. This CDR3 has 15 residues. Germline loops: CDR1 MDHEN, CDR2 SYDVKM. Trimming pared 4 bases from V and 6 bases from J, leaving 13 bases between.

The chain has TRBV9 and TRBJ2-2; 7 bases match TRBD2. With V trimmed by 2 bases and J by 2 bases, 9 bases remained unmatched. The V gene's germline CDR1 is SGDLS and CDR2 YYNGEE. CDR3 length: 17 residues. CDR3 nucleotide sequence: TGTGCCAGCAGCGTTTCGTGGGAGGGGACTAACACCGGGGAGCTGTTTTTT. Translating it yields CASSVSWEGTNTGELFF.

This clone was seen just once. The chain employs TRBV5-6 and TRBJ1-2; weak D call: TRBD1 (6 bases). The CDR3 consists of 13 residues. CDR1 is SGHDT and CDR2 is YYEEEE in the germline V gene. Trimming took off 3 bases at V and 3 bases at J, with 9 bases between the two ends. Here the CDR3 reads CASSSTGYYGYTF. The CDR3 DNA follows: TGTGCCAGCAGCTCAACAGGGTACTATGGCTACACCTTC.

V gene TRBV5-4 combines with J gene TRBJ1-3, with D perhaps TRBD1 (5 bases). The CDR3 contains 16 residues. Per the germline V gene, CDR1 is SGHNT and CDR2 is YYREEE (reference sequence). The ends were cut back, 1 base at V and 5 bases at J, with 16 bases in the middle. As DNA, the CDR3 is TGTGCCAGCAGCTTGATAGGGGTAGAGAGGCGAAACACCATATATTTT. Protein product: CASSLIGVERRNTIYF.

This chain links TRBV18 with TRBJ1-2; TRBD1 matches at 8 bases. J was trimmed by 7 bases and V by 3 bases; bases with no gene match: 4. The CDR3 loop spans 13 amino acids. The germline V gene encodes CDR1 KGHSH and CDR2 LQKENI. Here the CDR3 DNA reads TGTGCCAGCTCACCCGGGACAGGCTTTGGCTACACCTTC. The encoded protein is CASSPGTGFGYTF.

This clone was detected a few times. The CDR3 loop is CASSPSGVPYNEQFF. The DNA for the CDR3 is TGTGCCAGCTCACCCAGCGGGGTCCCCTACAATGAGCAGTTCTTC. The chain recombines TRBV18 with TRBJ2-1, with 7 positions matching TRBD2. This CDR3 contains 15 residues. The V gene end was trimmed by 3 bases and the J gene end by 2 bases; junction bases not matched to a gene: 4. Germline CDR1 is KGHSH and CDR2 is LQKENI.

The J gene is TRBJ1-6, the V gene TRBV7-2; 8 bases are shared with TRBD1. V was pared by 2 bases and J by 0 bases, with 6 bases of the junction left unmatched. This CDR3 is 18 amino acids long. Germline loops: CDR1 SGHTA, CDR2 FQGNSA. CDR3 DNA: TGTGCCAGCAGCTTAACCGGACAGGGAAGCTCCTATAATTCACCCCTCCACTTT. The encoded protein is CASSLTGQGSSYNSPLHF.

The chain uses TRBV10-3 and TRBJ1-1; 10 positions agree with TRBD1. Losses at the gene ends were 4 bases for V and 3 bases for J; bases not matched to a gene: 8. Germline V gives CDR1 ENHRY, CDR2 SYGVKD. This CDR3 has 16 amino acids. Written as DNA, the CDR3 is TGTGCCATCAGTGGGGCGGACAGGGGGAAAGACACTGAAGCTTTCTTT. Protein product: CAISGADRGKDTEAFF.

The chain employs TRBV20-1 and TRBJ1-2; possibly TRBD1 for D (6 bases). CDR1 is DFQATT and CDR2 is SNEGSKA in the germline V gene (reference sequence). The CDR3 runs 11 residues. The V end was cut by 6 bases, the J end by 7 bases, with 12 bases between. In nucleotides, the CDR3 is TGCAGTGCCCCAGGGGTATTTGGCTACACCTTC. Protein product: CSAPGVFGYTF.

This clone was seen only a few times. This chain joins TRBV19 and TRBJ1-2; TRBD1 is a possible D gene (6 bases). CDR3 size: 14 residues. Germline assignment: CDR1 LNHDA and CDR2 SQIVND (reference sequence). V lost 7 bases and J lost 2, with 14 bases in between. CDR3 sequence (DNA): TGTGCCAGTACCCTGGGACACACAAACTATGGCTACACCTTC. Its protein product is CASTLGHTNYGYTF.

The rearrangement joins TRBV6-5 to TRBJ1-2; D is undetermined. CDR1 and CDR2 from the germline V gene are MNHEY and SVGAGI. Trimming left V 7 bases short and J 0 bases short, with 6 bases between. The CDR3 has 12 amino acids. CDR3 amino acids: CASNSPNYGYTF. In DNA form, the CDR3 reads TGTGCCAGCAACAGTCCTAACTATGGCTACACCTTC.

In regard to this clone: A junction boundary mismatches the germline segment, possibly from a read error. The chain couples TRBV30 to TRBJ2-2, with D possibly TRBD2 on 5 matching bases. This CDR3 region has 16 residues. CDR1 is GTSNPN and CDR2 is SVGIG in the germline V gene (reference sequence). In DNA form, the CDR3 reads TGTGCCTGGAGTGTACGAGGGTTTTCGAACGCCGGGGAGCTGTTTTTT. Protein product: CAWSVRGFSNAGELFF.

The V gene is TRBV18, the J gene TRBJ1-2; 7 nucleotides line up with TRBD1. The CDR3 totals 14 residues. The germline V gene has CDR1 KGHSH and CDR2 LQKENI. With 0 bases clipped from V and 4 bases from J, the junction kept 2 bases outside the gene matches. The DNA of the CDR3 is TGTGCCAGCTCACCACCCGGGACAGCCTATGGCTACACCTTC. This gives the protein CASSPPGTAYGYTF.

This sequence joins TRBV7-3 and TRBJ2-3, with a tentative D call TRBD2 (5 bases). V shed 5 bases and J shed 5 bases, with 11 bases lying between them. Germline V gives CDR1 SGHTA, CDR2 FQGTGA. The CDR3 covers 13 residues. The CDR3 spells CASSPAGGDTQYF. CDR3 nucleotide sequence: TGTGCCAGCAGCCCCGCGGGTGGAGATACGCAGTATTTT.

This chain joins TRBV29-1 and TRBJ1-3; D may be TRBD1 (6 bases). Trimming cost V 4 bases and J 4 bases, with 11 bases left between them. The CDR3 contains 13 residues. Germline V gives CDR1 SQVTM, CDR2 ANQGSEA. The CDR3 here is CSVGGQSGNTIYF. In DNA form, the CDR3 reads TGCAGCGTTGGAGGACAGTCCGGAAACACCATATATTTT.

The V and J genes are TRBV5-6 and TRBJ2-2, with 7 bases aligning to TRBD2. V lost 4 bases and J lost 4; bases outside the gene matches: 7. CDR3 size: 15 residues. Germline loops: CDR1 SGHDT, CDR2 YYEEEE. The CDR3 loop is CASSLRLARTGELFF. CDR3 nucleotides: TGTGCCAGCAGCCTGCGACTAGCCCGCACCGGGGAGCTGTTTTTT.

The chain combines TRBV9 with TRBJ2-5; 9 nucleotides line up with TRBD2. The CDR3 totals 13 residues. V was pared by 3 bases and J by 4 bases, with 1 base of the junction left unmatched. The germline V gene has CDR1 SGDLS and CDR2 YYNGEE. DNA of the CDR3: TGTGCCAGCAGCGCGGGACTAGCAGAGACCCAGTACTTC. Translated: CASSAGLAETQYF.

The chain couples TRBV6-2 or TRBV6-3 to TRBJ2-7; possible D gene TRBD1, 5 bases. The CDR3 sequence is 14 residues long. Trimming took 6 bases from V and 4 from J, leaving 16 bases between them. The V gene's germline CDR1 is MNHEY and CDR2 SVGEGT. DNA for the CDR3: TGTGCCAGCAGCCGACCCTATGACAGTTACGAGCAGTACTTC. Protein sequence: CASSRPYDSYEQYF.

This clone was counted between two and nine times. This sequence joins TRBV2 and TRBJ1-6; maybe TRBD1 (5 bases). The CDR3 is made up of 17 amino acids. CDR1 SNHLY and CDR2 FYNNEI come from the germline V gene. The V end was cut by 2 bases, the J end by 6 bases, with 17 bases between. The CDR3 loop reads CASSERAGDSRNSPLHF. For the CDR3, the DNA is TGTGCCAGCAGTGAAAGGGCGGGGGACTCGCGTAATTCACCCCTCCACTTT.

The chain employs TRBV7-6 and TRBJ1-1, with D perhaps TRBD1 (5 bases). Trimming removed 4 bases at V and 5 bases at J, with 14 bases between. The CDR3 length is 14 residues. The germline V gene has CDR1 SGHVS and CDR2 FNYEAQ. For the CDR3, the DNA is TGTGCCAGCAGCTCCTGGCAGGGAAGTACTGAAGCTTTCTTT. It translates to CASSSWQGSTEAFF.

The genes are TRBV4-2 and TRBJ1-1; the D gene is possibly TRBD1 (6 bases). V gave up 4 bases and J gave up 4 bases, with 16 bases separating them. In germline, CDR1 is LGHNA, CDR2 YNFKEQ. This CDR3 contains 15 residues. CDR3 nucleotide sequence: TGTGCCAGCAGCCCCGGAAGAGTAGGGGGCACTGAAGCTTTCTTT. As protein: CASSPGRVGGTEAFF.

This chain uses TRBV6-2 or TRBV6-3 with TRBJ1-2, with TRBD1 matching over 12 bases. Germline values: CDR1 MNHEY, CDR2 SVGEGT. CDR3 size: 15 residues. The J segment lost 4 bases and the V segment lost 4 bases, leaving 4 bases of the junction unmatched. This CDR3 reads CASSSRDRGLYGYTF. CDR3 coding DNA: TGTGCCAGCAGTTCCCGGGACAGGGGGCTCTATGGCTACACCTTC.

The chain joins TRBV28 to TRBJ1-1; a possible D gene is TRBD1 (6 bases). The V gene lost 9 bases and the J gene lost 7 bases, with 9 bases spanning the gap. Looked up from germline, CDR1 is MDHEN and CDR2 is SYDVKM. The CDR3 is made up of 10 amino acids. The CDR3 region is CASRQVEAFF. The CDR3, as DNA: TGTGCCAGTAGACAGGTTGAAGCTTTCTTT.

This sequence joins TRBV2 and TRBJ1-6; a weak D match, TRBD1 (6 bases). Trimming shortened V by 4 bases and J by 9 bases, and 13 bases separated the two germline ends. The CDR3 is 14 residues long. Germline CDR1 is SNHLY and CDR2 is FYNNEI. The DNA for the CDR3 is TGTGCCAGCAGTGCACAGGGTCGAGTTTCACCCCTCCACTTT. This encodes CASSAQGRVSPLHF.

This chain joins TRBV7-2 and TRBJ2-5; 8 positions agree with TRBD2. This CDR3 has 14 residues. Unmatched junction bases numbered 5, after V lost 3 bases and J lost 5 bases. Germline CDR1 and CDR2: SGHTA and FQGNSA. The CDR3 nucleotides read TGTGCCAGCAGCTTTGGCGGGAGGAGGGAGACCCAGTACTTC. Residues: CASSFGGRRETQYF. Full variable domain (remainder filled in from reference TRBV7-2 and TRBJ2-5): GAGVSQSPSNKVTEKGKDVELRCDPISGHTALYWYRQSLGQGLEFLIYFQGNSAPDKSGLPSDRFSAERTGGSVSTLTIQRTQQEDSAVYLCASSFGGRRETQYFGPGTRLLVL.

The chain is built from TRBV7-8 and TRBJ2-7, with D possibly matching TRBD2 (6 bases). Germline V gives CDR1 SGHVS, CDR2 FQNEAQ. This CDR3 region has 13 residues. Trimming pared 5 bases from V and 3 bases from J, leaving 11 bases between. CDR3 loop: CASSPGSVYEQYF. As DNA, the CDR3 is TGTGCCAGCAGCCCCGGGAGCGTCTACGAGCAGTACTTC.

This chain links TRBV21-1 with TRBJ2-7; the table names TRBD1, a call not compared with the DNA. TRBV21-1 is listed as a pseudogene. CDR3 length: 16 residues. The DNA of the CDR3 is TGTGCCAGCAGCAGTCTCTATGACAGACTCTCCTACGAGCAGTACTTC. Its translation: CASSSLYDRLSYEQYF.

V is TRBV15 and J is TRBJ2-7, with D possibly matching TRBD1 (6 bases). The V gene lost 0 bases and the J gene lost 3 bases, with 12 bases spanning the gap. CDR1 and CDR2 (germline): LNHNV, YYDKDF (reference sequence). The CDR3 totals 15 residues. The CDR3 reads CATSRDLTGIYEQYF. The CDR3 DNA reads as TGTGCCACCAGCAGAGATTTGACAGGAATCTACGAGCAGTACTTC.

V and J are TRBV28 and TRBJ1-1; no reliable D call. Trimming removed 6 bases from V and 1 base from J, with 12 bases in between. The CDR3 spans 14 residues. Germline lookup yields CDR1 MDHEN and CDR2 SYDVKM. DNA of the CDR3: TGTGCCAGCAGCAACGACGCGGGGAACACTGAAGCTTTCTTT. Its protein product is CASSNDAGNTEAFF.